Below, one TCR beta chain is given with its context. What it binds is unknown. A junction end diverges from the germline sequence, so it may reflect a read error. Germline V CDR1 and CDR2: SGHVT, SQSDAQ. The CDR3 runs to 16 residues. These data come from a study of graft-versus-host responses after intestinal transplantation. Study-level information: Recipients received multivisceral, liver-intestinal, or isolated intestinal transplants. Anti-thymocyte globulin induction was given to all recipients, followed by tacrolimus and steroids for 2 to 3 years.

Profiled with immunoSEQ multiplex PCR; TCRdb holds only in-frame clones, not every one. The repertoire holds about 120,000 clones, with 95% as singletons. Specimen: unstimulated CD8+ T cells sorted from spleen or lymph node cells, collected before intestinal transplant. The receptor comes from a human donor who received an intestinal transplant. The chain has TRBV7-4 and TRBJ1-2; D is undetermined. The CDR3 sequence: CASSPPSIWENYGHTF. In DNA, the CDR3 is TGTGCCAGCAGCCCCCCAAGTATTTGGGAAAACTATGGCCACACCTTC.